Listed below are T cell receptor beta chains from one sample, sequenced in a study of T cell repertoires in cytomegalovirus infection. TCRdb passed the reads through MiXCR, listing each CDR3 protein once. The sample holds approximately 730,000 distinct CDR3 sequences, roughly 29% seen once. These TCRs are of unknown antigen specificity. Sample: cultured CD8+ T cells from PBMCs, taken from culture after CMV antigen stimulation. These TCRs come from a human donor in good health (CMV status not recorded). Some clones in this sample may be carry-over from other donors' samples. Each CDR3 is given without its conserved first and last residue.

V | length | CDR3
TRBV2 | 10 | ASLGRAYGYT
TRBV6-1 | 13 | ASSERDIRSYEQY
TRBV27 | 11 | ASRERVGNEQF
TRBV27 | 13 | ASSSDRGRLSGYT
TRBV10-2 | 9 | ASSDEGQLL
TRBV24-1 | 18 | ATSDRLGTTTRETYNEQF
TRBV7-3 | 12 | ASSLISGEDEQF
TRBV4-3 | 15 | ASSHSPNTGGLDEQF
TRBV2 | 12 | ASYAAQGEYEQY
TRBV5-5 | 12 | ASSLRAGGDEQF
TRBV2 | 15 | ASRSGQESLYNSPLH
TRBV7-6 | 13 | ASSGLQGAVTEAF
TRBV3-1 | 15 | ASSPFGGGVRTGELF
TRBV20-1 | 10 | SARSQIFGRI
TRBV29-1 | 10 | SVETWGGTQY
TRBV6-2/TRBV6-3 | 14 | ASSWGATGFGQPQH
TRBV19 | 13 | ASSTRTGMNTEAF
TRBV6-4 | 15 | ASSDHRKPDSSEEQY
TRBV10-3 | 13 | AIQARGPLWDEQF
TRBV4-3 | 13 | ASSQEIGVTGELF
TRBV28 | 13 | ASSLLLGAGQPQH
TRBV5-1 | 12 | ASSLGEGSDEQF